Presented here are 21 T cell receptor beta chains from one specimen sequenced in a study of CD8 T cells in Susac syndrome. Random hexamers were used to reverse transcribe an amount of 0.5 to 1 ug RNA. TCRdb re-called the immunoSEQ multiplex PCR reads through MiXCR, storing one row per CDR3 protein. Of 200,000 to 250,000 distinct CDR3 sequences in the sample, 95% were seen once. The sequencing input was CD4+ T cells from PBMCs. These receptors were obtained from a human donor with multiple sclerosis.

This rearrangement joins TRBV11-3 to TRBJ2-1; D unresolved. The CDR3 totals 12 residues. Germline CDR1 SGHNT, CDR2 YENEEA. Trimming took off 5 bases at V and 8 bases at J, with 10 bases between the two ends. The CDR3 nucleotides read TGTGCCAGCAGCAAGGGCAGTTATGAGCAGTTCTTC. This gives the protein CASSKGSYEQFF.

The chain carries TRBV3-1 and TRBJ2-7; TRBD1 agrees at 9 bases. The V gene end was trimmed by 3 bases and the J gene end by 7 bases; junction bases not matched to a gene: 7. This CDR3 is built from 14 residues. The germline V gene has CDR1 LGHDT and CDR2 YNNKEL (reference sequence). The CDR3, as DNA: TGTGCCAGCAGCCAGGGACAGGGATTATCAGAGCAGTACTTC. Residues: CASSQGQGLSEQYF.

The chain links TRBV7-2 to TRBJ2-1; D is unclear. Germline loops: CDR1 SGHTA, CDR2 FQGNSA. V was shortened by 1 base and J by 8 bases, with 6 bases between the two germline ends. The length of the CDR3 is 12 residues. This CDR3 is CASSLGPDEQFF. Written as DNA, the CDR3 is TGTGCCAGCAGCTTAGGTCCCGATGAGCAGTTCTTC.

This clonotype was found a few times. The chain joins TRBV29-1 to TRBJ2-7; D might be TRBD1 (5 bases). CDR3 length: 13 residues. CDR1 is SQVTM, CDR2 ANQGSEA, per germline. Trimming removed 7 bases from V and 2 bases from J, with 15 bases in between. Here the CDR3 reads CSATQALTYEQYF. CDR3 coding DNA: TGCAGCGCTACACAGGCACTTACCTACGAGCAGTACTTC.

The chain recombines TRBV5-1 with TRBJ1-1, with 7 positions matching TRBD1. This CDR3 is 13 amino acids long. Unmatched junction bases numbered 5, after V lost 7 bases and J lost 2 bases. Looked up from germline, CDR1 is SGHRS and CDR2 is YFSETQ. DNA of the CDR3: TGCGCCAGCGCGGGACAGCCAAACACTGAAGCTTTCTTT. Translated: CASAGQPNTEAFF.

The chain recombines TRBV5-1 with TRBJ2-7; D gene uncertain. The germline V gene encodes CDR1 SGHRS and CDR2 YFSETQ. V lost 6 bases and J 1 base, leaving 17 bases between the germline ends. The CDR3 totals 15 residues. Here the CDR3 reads CASTLPGSDSYEQYF. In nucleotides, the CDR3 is TGCGCCAGCACCCTGCCCGGATCGGATTCCTACGAGCAGTACTTC. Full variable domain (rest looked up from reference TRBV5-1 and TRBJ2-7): KAGVTQTPRYLIKTRGQQVTLSCSPISGHRSVSWYQQTPGQGLQFLFEYFSETQRNKGNFPGRFSGRQFSNSRSEMNVSTLELGDSALYLCASTLPGSDSYEQYFGPGTRLTVT.

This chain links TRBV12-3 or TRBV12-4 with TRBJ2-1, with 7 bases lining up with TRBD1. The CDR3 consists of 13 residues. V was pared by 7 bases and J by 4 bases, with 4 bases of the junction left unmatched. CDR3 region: CASITDRYNEQFF. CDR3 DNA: TGTGCCAGCATCACGGACAGGTACAATGAGCAGTTCTTC.

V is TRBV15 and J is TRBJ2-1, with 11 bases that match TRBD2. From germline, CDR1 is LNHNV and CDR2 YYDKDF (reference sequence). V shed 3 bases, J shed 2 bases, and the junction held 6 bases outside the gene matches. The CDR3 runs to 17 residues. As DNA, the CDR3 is TGTGCCACCAGCAGCCGGACTAGCGGGCCAACCTACAATGAGCAGTTCTTC. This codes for CATSSRTSGPTYNEQFF.

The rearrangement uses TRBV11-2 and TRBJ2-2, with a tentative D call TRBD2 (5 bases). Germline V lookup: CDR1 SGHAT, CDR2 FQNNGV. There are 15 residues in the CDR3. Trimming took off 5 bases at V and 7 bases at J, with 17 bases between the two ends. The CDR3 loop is CASSRGLRTRGELFF. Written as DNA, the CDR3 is TGTGCCAGCAGCCGAGGACTGAGGACCCGCGGGGAGCTGTTTTTT.

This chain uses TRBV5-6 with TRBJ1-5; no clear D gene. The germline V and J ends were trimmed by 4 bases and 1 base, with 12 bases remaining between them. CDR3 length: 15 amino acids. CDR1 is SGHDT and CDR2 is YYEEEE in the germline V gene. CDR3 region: CASSGRRWSNQPQHF. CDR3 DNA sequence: TGTGCCAGCAGCGGGCGAAGGTGGAGCAATCAGCCCCAGCATTTT.

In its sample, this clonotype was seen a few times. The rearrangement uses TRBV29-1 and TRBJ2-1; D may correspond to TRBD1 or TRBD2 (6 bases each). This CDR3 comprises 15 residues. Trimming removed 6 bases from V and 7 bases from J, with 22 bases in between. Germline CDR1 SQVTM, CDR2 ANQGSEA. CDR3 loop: CSVEPTGAGRNEQFF. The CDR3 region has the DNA TGCAGCGTGGAGCCAACGGGGGCTGGGAGGAATGAGCAGTTCTTC.

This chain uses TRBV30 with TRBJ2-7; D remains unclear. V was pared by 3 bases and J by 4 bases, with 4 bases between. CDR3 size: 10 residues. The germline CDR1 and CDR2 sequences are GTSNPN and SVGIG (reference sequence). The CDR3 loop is CAWSKYEQYF. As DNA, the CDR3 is TGTGCCTGGAGCAAATACGAGCAGTACTTC.

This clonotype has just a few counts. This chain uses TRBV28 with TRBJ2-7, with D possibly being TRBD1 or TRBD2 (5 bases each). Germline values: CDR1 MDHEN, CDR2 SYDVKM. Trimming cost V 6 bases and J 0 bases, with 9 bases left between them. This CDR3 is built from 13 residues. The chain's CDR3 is CASRPGTSYEQYF. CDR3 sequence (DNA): TGTGCCAGCAGGCCCGGGACCTCCTACGAGCAGTACTTC.

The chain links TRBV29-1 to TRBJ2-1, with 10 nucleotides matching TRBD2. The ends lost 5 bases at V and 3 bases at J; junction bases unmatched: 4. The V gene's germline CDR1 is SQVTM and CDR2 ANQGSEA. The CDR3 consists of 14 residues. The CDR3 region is CSVSWTSGYNEQFF. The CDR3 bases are TGCAGCGTTTCCTGGACTAGCGGCTACAATGAGCAGTTCTTC.

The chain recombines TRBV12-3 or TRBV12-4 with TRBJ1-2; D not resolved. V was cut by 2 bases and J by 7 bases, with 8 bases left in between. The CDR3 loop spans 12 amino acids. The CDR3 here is CASSLSTFGYTF. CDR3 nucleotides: TGTGCCAGCAGTTTATCAACTTTTGGCTACACCTTC.

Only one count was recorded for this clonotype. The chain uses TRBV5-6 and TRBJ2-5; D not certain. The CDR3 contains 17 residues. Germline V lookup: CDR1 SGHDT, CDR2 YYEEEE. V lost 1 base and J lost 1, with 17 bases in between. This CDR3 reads CASSLRVIAASQETQYF. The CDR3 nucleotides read TGTGCCAGCAGCTTGAGGGTCATCGCCGCCAGCCAAGAGACCCAGTACTTC.

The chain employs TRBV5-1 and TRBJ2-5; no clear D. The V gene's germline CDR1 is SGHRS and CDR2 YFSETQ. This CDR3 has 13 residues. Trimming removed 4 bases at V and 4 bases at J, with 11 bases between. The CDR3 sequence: CASSQVPRETQYF. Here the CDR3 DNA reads TGCGCCAGCAGCCAAGTGCCAAGAGAGACCCAGTACTTC.

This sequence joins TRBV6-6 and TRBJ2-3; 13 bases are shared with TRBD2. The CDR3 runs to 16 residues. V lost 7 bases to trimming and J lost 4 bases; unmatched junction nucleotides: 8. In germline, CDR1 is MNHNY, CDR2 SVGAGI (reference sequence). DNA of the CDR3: TGTGCCAGCACCCGACGGACTAGCGGGAGTTCAGATACGCAGTATTTT. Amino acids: CASTRRTSGSSDTQYF.

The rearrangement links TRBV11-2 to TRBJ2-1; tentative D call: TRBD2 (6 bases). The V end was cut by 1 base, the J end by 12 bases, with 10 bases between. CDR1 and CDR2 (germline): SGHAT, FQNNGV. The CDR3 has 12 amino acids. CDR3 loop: CASSLGRALQFF. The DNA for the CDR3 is TGTGCCAGCAGCTTAGGGAGGGCCTTGCAGTTCTTC.

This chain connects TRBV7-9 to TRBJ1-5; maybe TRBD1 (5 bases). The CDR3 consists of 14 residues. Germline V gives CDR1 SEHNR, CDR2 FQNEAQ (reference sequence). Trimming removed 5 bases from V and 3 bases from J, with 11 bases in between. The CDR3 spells CASSGGQYNQPQHF. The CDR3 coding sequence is TGTGCCAGCAGCGGGGGTCAGTACAATCAGCCCCAGCATTTT.

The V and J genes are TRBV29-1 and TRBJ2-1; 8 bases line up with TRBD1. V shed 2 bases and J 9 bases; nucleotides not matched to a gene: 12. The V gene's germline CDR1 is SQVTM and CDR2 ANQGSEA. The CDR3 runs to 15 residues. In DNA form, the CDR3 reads TGCAGCGTTGAATTGGTGGCCAGGGGGCGGAGTGAGCAGTTCTTC. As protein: CSVELVARGRSEQFF.